The source of this TCR beta chain is a study of cytomegalovirus exposure and HLA in healthy donors. This clone was counted between two and nine times. Trimming removed 6 bases from V and 6 bases from J, with 14 bases in between. Germline lookup yields CDR1 MNHEY and CDR2 SVGAGI. This CDR3 has 13 residues. PCR involved 60 Vbeta and 13 Jbeta primers. Sequencing used immunoSEQ multiplex PCR; TCRdb keeps in-frame clones, though not all of them. The sample holds about 140,000 clones, over 70% seen once. The chain employs TRBV6-5 and TRBJ1-1, with D hard to call. The sample was PBMCs. The receptor's source is a man between 18 and 35 years old in good health and CMV-seronegative. This chain's CDR3 is CASRVVSRAEAFF. The CDR3 coding sequence is TGTGCCAGCAGGGTCGTCTCCCGGGCTGAAGCTTTCTTT.